The 20 T cell receptor beta chains below come from one sample, sequenced in a study of shared clonotypes between healthy human individuals. Assay used: immunoSEQ multiplex PCR; TCRdb lists only in-frame clones, some missing. The sample consists of 2.3 million or so clones, over 90% of them appearing once. Sequenced input: naive CD4+ T cells from PBMCs. Documented subset: CD45RA+ positively selected. The receptors here all came from a man between 18 and 29 years old in good health. Some clones in this sample may be carry-over from other donors' samples.

The chain is built from TRBV9 and TRBJ1-1; TRBD1 is a possible D gene (6 bases). The CDR3 runs to 17 residues. Germline lookup yields CDR1 SGDLS and CDR2 YYNGEE. Trimming pared 0 bases from V and 1 base from J, leaving 16 bases between. The CDR3 region has the DNA TGTGCCAGCAGCGTAGGGGAGAGGGGACAAAAGAACACTGAAGCTTTCTTT. It specifies CASSVGERGQKNTEAFF. Drawing the rest from reference TRBV9 and TRBJ1-1, the complete variable domain is DSGVTQTPKHLITATGQRVTLRCSPRSGDLSVYWYQQSLDQGLQFLIQYYNGEERAKGNILERFSAQQFPDLHSELNLSSLELGDSALYFCASSVGERGQKNTEAFFGQGTRLTVV.

The chain recombines TRBV4-2 with TRBJ2-1, with 12 positions matching TRBD2. The CDR3 is 18 residues long. Germline-derived CDR1 and CDR2 are LGHNA and YNFKEQ. Trimming cost V 1 base and J 2 bases; bases outside gene matches: 6. The CDR3 loop is CASSQGLTSGSAYNEQFF. As DNA, the CDR3 is TGTGCCAGCAGCCAAGGCCTGACTAGCGGGAGCGCCTACAATGAGCAGTTCTTC.

The CDR3, as DNA: TGCGCCAGCAGCACCGGGACAGGGGCTGAGCAGTACTTC. Amino acid sequence: CASSTGTGAEQYF. J is TRBJ2-7 and V is TRBV5-1; 10 nucleotides line up with TRBD1. V trimming: 4 bases; J trimming: 7 bases; junction bases outside the gene matches: 5. Looked up from germline, CDR1 is SGHRS and CDR2 is YFSETQ. There are 13 residues in the CDR3. The whole variable domain, remainder taken from reference TRBV5-1 and TRBJ2-7, is KAGVTQTPRYLIKTRGQQVTLSCSPISGHRSVSWYQQTPGQGLQFLFEYFSETQRNKGNFPGRFSGRQFSNSRSEMNVSTLELGDSALYLCASSTGTGAEQYFGPGTRLTVT.

The genes are TRBV27 and TRBJ2-7, with 10 bases aligning to TRBD1. V dropped 5 bases and J dropped 7; count of bases not matched to a gene: 11. Germline V CDR1 and CDR2: MNHEY, SMNVEV (reference sequence). This CDR3 spans 15 amino acids. The CDR3 here is CASSASRQGAREQYF. The CDR3 region has the DNA TGTGCCAGCAGTGCCTCGAGACAGGGGGCGCGTGAGCAGTACTTC.

This chain links TRBV28 with TRBJ2-3, with 16 bases matching TRBD2. The CDR3 extends over 17 amino acids. From germline, CDR1 is MDHEN and CDR2 SYDVKM. The CDR3 sequence: CETGTSGRARGTDTQYF. The CDR3 bases are TGTGAAACGGGGACTAGCGGGAGGGCCAGGGGCACAGATACGCAGTATTTT.

The chain couples TRBV18 to TRBJ1-1; D gene unclear. Between the trimmed V and J ends, which lost 0 bases and 11 bases, there was a span of 13 bases. Germline V gives CDR1 KGHSH, CDR2 LQKENI. This CDR3 region has 13 residues. The CDR3 is CASSPPADIRAFF. CDR3 DNA sequence: TGTGCCAGCTCACCACCGGCCGATATCAGGGCTTTCTTT.

The chain's CDR3 is CASSLGAAMVSYEQYF. The CDR3 region has the DNA TGTGCCAGCAGCCTGGGGGCCGCTATGGTCTCCTACGAGCAGTACTTC. This chain uses TRBV5-4 with TRBJ2-7; maybe TRBD1 (6 bases). Germline assignment: CDR1 SGHNT and CDR2 YYREEE (reference sequence). Trimming stripped 4 bases from V and 0 bases from J, with 17 bases between. The CDR3 covers 16 residues. Variable domain in full (rest from reference TRBV5-4 and TRBJ2-7): ETGVTQSPTHLIKTRGQQVTLRCSSQSGHNTVSWYQQALGQGPQFIFQYYREEENGRGNFPPRFSGLQFPNYSSELNVNALELDDSALYLCASSLGAAMVSYEQYFGPGTRLTVT.

Comment on this clone: The same CDR3 is also encoded by other DNA sequences in this sample. The J gene is TRBJ1-4, the V gene TRBV7-2; 11 bases are shared with TRBD1. CDR3 size: 14 residues. Germline CDR1 is SGHTA and CDR2 is FQGNSA. The V segment lost 6 bases and the J segment 6 bases; nucleotides outside the gene matches: 3. CDR3 residues: CASSRDRGYEKLFF. The CDR3 DNA is TGTGCCAGCAGTAGGGACAGGGGGTATGAAAAACTGTTTTTT. Combining the CDR3 with reference TRBV7-2 and TRBJ1-4 gives the whole variable domain GAGVSQSPSNKVTEKGKDVELRCDPISGHTALYWYRQSLGQGLEFLIYFQGNSAPDKSGLPSDRFSAERTGGSVSTLTIQRTQQEDSAVYLCASSRDRGYEKLFFGSGTQLSVL.

Comments on this clone: Other DNA sequences of this sample code for an identical CDR3. The V call is TRBV5-1, the J call TRBJ2-5; the D gene is possibly TRBD1 (7 bases). The CDR3 length is 15 residues. V was pared by 1 base and J by 4 bases, with 14 bases between. Germline loops: CDR1 SGHRS, CDR2 YFSETQ. In DNA, the CDR3 is TGCGCCAGCAGCTTGTCTGGGCAGGGGGGAGAGACCCAGTACTTC. Its translation: CASSLSGQGGETQYF.

The chain employs TRBV10-3 and TRBJ1-3; TRBD1 might be the D (5 bases). Per germline, CDR1 ENHRY and CDR2 SYGVKD. The CDR3 runs 16 residues. The germline V and J ends were trimmed by 3 bases and 0 bases, with 12 bases remaining between them. This CDR3 is CAISDQGRASGNTIYF. CDR3 bases: TGTGCCATCAGTGACCAGGGACGCGCCTCTGGAAACACCATATATTTT.

The table lists this clone with a count of one. The V call is TRBV28, the J call TRBJ1-4, with D tentatively TRBD1 (6 bases). The CDR3 covers 16 residues. Germline CDR1 and CDR2: MDHEN and SYDVKM. V lost 7 bases and J 8 bases, leaving 23 bases between the germline ends. CDR3 DNA sequence: TGTGCCAGCACCCCGGGTGGGGGGCGTCGAAGCGAAAAACTGTTTTTT. This encodes CASTPGGGRRSEKLFF.

The chain is built from TRBV5-1 and TRBJ2-3; either TRBD1 or TRBD2 may supply D (5 bases each). The CDR3 is made up of 17 amino acids. V lost 0 bases to trimming and J lost 6 bases, with 20 bases between them. Germline CDR1 and CDR2: SGHRS and YFSETQ. DNA of the CDR3: TGCGCCAGCAGCTTGGGTTTGGGGACCCTGGCTGCGGATACGCAGTATTTT. Translation gives CASSLGLGTLAADTQYF.

The rearrangement links TRBV5-1 to TRBJ2-2; D gene uncertain. CDR3 length equals 15 residues. The germline V gene encodes CDR1 SGHRS and CDR2 YFSETQ. V shed 0 bases and J shed 3 bases, with 9 bases lying between them. In DNA, the CDR3 is TGCGCCAGCAGCTTGGAGGCCGGGCACACCGGGGAGCTGTTTTTT. Protein product: CASSLEAGHTGELFF.

This clone was recorded once. This chain uses TRBV21-1 with TRBJ1-1. TRBV21-1 is reported as a pseudogene. This CDR3 has 14 residues. The CDR3 DNA sequence: TGTGCCAGCACCCAAAACCCGTGGAACACTGAAGCTTTCTTT. This translates into CASTQNPWNTEAFF.

In its sample, this clone was seen a few times. The identical CDR3 is also encoded by other nucleotide sequences in the sample. CDR3 DNA sequence: TGTGCCAGCAGCCCCCGACAGGGGCAGCCCCAGCATTTT. Its protein is CASSPRQGQPQHF. V is TRBV7-2 and J is TRBJ1-5; 8 bases agree with TRBD1. This CDR3 contains 13 residues. CDR1 and CDR2 from the germline V gene are SGHTA and FQGNSA. After removal of 5 bases from V and 7 bases from J, the junction contained 4 bases not matched to a gene.

The chain combines TRBV5-1 with TRBJ2-2, with D possibly matching TRBD1 (6 bases). The ends were cut back, 4 bases at V and 6 bases at J, with 13 bases in the middle. The CDR3 covers 14 residues. The V gene's germline CDR1 is SGHRS and CDR2 YFSETQ. DNA of the CDR3: TGCGCCAGCAGCCCTTTGACAGGTTCCGGGGAGCTGTTTTTT. This sequence encodes CASSPLTGSGELFF.

Details on this clone: Its ends do not fully match the called genes, so a read error is possible. The V gene is TRBV6-5, the J gene TRBJ2-7, with TRBD1 identical over 10 bases. CDR1 is MNHEY, CDR2 SVGAGI, per germline. The CDR3 has 10 amino acids. The CDR3 DNA reads as TGTGCCAGCAGGGGGGACAGGGGAAACTTC. It encodes CASRGDRGNF.

The chain is built from TRBV28 and TRBJ2-3, with D uncertain. Deletions cut 3 bases from V and 2 bases from J, with 18 bases between. The CDR3 runs 17 residues. In germline, CDR1 is MDHEN, CDR2 SYDVKM. CDR3 coding DNA: TGTGCCAGCAGTTTCCCGAAACAGAAAAAAAACACAGATACGCAGTATTTT. Translation: CASSFPKQKKNTDTQYF. Drawing the rest from reference TRBV28 and TRBJ2-3, the complete variable domain is DVKVTQSSRYLVKRTGEKVFLECVQDMDHENMFWYRQDPGLGLRLIYFSYDVKMKEKGDIPEGYSVSREKKERFSLILESASTNQTSMYLCASSFPKQKKNTDTQYFGPGTRLTVL.

In this sample, this clone turned up once. The rearrangement joins TRBV5-1 to TRBJ2-3; weak D call: TRBD2 (6 bases). From germline, CDR1 is SGHRS and CDR2 YFSETQ. V dropped 0 bases and J dropped 1 base, with 18 bases sitting between them. There are 18 residues in the CDR3. The CDR3 DNA reads TGCGCCAGCAGCTTGGTCCCGTCGCGGGGTCCTGGCACAGATACGCAGTATTTT. Translated, it gives CASSLVPSRGPGTDTQYF.

The V gene is TRBV11-1, the J gene TRBJ2-2; D is perhaps TRBD1 (5 bases). Trimming cost V 2 bases and J 3 bases, with 7 bases left between them. Germline V gives CDR1 SGHAT, CDR2 FQDESV (reference sequence). This CDR3 has 14 amino acids. CDR3 residues: CASSLYRHTGELFF. Here the CDR3 DNA reads TGTGCCAGCAGCTTATACAGGCACACCGGGGAGCTGTTTTTT.